This entry lists 7 T cell receptor beta chains sequenced from one sample in a study of T-cell memory formation after mild COVID-19. TCRdb fed the 5' RACE reads into MiXCR, producing one record per CDR3 protein. This table holds approximately 150,000 distinct CDR3 sequences, 10% to 15% found once. The sequenced sample consisted of PBMCs or a T cell subset sorted from them (not recorded which). These TCRs come from a man aged 18 to 30 who had mild COVID-19 (a few samples of this study predate the infection). Cell type and time point are not known.

The chain links TRBV30 to TRBJ1-4, with a weak D call TRBD1 (6 bases). The CDR3 covers 14 residues. V was pared by 2 bases and J by 6 bases, with 13 bases between. Germline loops: CDR1 GTSNPN, CDR2 SVGIG (reference sequence). As DNA, the CDR3 is TGTGCCTGGAGTCAAGGGGGGCGAGATGAAAAACTGTTTTTT. As protein: CAWSQGGRDEKLFF.

The CDR3 region is CASSQSHYEQYV. The CDR3 region has the DNA TGTGCCAGCAGCCAGAGCCATTACGAGCAGTACGTC. V gene TRBV6-2 or TRBV6-3 combines with J gene TRBJ2-7, with D hard to call. The CDR3 has 12 residues. CDR1 is MNHEY, CDR2 SVGEGT, per germline. V lost 6 bases and J 4 bases, leaving 10 bases between the germline ends.

V is TRBV20-1 and J is TRBJ2-1; D might be TRBD2 (5 bases). Germline V gene lookup returns CDR1 DFQATT and CDR2 SNEGSKA (reference sequence). The ends were cut back, 6 bases at V and 3 bases at J, with 15 bases in the middle. The CDR3 extends over 14 amino acids. This chain's CDR3 is CSAKDLMYYNEQFF. The CDR3, as DNA: TGCAGTGCCAAGGACTTGATGTACTACAATGAGCAGTTCTTC.

This clonotype has more than one count but fewer than ten. The chain's CDR3 is CATGDGRAINEQFF. DNA of the CDR3: TGTGCCACCGGGGATGGACGGGCGATTAATGAGCAGTTCTTC. This chain connects TRBV24-1 to TRBJ2-1; no reliable D call. The V gene's germline CDR1 is KGHDR and CDR2 SFDVKD. The CDR3 runs to 14 residues. Trimming removed 9 bases at V and 7 bases at J, with 18 bases between.

Ten or more counts support this clonotype. The germline gene is not matched at one end of the junction; a read error may be the cause. The J gene is TRBJ1-5, the V gene TRBV27, with D maybe TRBD1 (6 bases). Germline-derived CDR1 and CDR2 are MNHEY and SMNVEV (reference sequence). The CDR3 is 16 residues long. The CDR3 sequence is CASGLRSGANNQPQHF. DNA of the CDR3: TGTGCCAGCGGTTTAAGGTCGGGGGCGAATAATCAGCCCCAGCATTTT.

This clonotype was counted only a few times. The chain employs TRBV20-1 and TRBJ2-3, with 10 bases lining up with TRBD2. V trimming: 3 bases; J trimming: 6 bases; junction bases outside the gene matches: 9. From germline, CDR1 is DFQATT and CDR2 SNEGSKA (reference sequence). The CDR3 sequence is 15 residues long. As DNA, the CDR3 is TGCAGTGCTAGGGGGACTAGCGAGTTTTTCGATACGCAGTATTTT. The encoded protein is CSARGTSEFFDTQYF.

This clonotype was detected only a few times. The chain recombines TRBV12-3 or TRBV12-4 with TRBJ2-7; TRBD1 aligns across 8 bases. CDR3 length equals 13 residues. J lost 2 bases, V lost 8 bases, and 5 bases had no gene match. The CDR3 sequence: CASGDRLTYEQYF. In DNA form, the CDR3 reads TGTGCCAGCGGGGACAGGCTGACCTACGAGCAGTACTTC.